These 9 T cell receptor beta chains share one sample of origin, sequenced in a study of cytomegalovirus exposure and HLA in healthy donors (dated by TCRdb to about 2017). The method behind the library was the immunoSEQ multiplex PCR assay. A mixture of 60 forward primers for TCR Vbeta segments and 13 reverse primers for TCR Jbeta segments was used in the multiplex PCR. Here the immuneACCESS table is served through TCRdb, limited to in-frame sequences with V and J called. Missing clones are a known gap in these copies; in checked studies unresolved V genes cover under half, and the rest lacks a known reason. This sample has around 67,000 clones in its table, and about 61% of those were observed once. In total, the top ten clones hold around 3% of the sample. The specimen was PBMCs. These receptors were collected from a woman in her fifties or sixties in good health and CMV-seronegative.

The chain combines TRBV5-1 with TRBJ1-5, with a tentative D call TRBD1 (6 bases). Trimming removed 4 bases from V and 7 bases from J, with 15 bases in between. The V gene's germline CDR1 is SGHRS and CDR2 YFSETQ. This CDR3 spans 14 amino acids. Here the CDR3 reads CASSPQGNGQPQHF. The CDR3 bases are TGCGCCAGCAGCCCCCAGGGGAATGGACAGCCCCAGCATTTT.

At least ten counts were recorded for this clone. Other DNA sequences in the same sample also yield this CDR3. The chain uses TRBV7-2 and TRBJ2-3, with 9 bases that match TRBD2. With 2 bases clipped from V and 3 bases from J, the junction kept 0 bases outside the gene matches. Germline CDR1 and CDR2: SGHTA and FQGNSA. CDR3 length: 14 amino acids. The CDR3: CASSLLAGTDTQYF. The CDR3 nucleotides read TGTGCCAGCAGCTTACTAGCGGGGACAGATACGCAGTATTTT.

The rearrangement links TRBV7-2 to TRBJ2-1; 11 nucleotides agree with TRBD2. In germline, CDR1 is SGHTA, CDR2 FQGNSA. V dropped 1 base and J dropped 5; count of bases not matched to a gene: 4. CDR3 length: 16 residues. CDR3: CASSLVGTSGNNEQFF. DNA of the CDR3: TGTGCCAGCAGCTTAGTCGGGACTAGCGGCAACAATGAGCAGTTCTTC.

This rearrangement joins TRBV18 to TRBJ1-1; possible D gene TRBD1, 6 bases. Germline-derived CDR1 and CDR2 are KGHSH and LQKENI. This CDR3 is 15 amino acids long. Between the trimmed V and J ends, which lost 4 bases and 2 bases, there was a span of 14 bases. The CDR3 reads CASSLIRGANTEAFF. CDR3 coding DNA: TGTGCCAGCTCACTCATCCGGGGGGCCAACACTGAAGCTTTCTTT.

This clone was seen only a few times. V gene TRBV30 combines with J gene TRBJ2-7, with TRBD1 identical over 7 bases. The CDR3 contains 16 residues. V was clipped by 2 bases and J by 4 bases; unmatched bases: 14. Looked up from germline, CDR1 is GTSNPN and CDR2 is SVGIG (reference sequence). The CDR3 here is CAWSQRGTGAQYEQYF. The CDR3 nucleotides read TGTGCCTGGAGTCAGAGGGGTACAGGGGCCCAGTACGAGCAGTACTTC.

This chain uses TRBV19 with TRBJ1-2; TRBD1 might be the D (5 bases). This CDR3 region has 16 residues. The V gene's germline CDR1 is LNHDA and CDR2 SQIVND (reference sequence). Between the trimmed V and J ends, which lost 3 bases and 4 bases, there was a span of 18 bases. CDR3 sequence: CASSIVTGLPIYGYTF. In DNA, the CDR3 is TGTGCCAGTAGTATCGTAACGGGACTCCCCATCTATGGCTACACCTTC.

The J gene is TRBJ2-1, the V gene TRBV28, with a tentative D call TRBD2 (5 bases). V was pared by 7 bases and J by 9 bases, with 13 bases between. This CDR3 is 12 amino acids long. The V gene's germline CDR1 is MDHEN and CDR2 SYDVKM. The CDR3: CASNIVRGEQFF. As DNA, the CDR3 is TGTGCCAGCAACATCGTCCGGGGTGAGCAGTTCTTC.

The chain's CDR3 is CASRLYGSTYNEQFF. The CDR3 DNA reads TGTGCCAGCAGGCTTTACGGGAGCACCTACAATGAGCAGTTCTTC. V is TRBV6-5 and J is TRBJ2-1; tentatively, D is TRBD2 (6 bases). Trimming pared 6 bases from V and 2 bases from J, leaving 14 bases between. CDR3 length: 15 residues. Germline CDR1 is MNHEY and CDR2 is SVGAGI.

In its sample, this clone was seen a few times. This chain connects TRBV6-4 to TRBJ2-1; 14 bases are shared with TRBD2. J lost 6 bases, V lost 6 bases, and 4 bases had no gene match. The CDR3 sequence is 15 residues long. Germline values: CDR1 MRHNA, CDR2 SNTAGT. CDR3 protein: CASSAGTSGSNEQFF. CDR3 sequence (DNA): TGTGCCAGCAGCGCCGGGACTAGCGGGAGCAATGAGCAGTTCTTC.